This TCR beta chain was profiled in a study of T-cell reconstitution after alpha-beta-depleted transplantation in children (dated by TCRdb to 2015 to 2016). Looking at the study overall: The study quantitatively tracked T-cell immune reconstitution after TCRalphabeta/CD19-depleted allogeneic hematopoietic cell transplantation in children using TCR repertoire profiling. Here is what the overall study found, with its caveats: About two months after transplant, the apparently early recovery of alphabetaT-cell counts reportedly depended on just several hundred clones that had expanded rapidly and came from non-depleted graft cells. In some patients, the high TCRbeta diversity seen at day 60 was put down to recipient T cells and intrathymic progenitors that had survived conditioning. Hyperexpanded clone frequencies declined over subsequent months; after one year, T-cell counts and TCRbeta diversity were mostly attributed to newly produced T cells.

This clonotype showed up many times. Its antigen specificity is not known. The sample holds no much larger clone one base away, and base qualities are not on file. Libraries were built with PCR. TCRdb names Illumina HiSeq 2500 as the instrument used. To normalize quantification of the TCRbeta repertoire, the TCR libraries were built with molecular barcoding that relied on unique molecular identifiers. TCRdb reprocessing: public reads trimmed at Q25 with fastp, clones called with MiXCR, in-frame beta chains kept. Identical CDR3 protein sequences are pooled into one entry, listed with their most common genes and DNA. The sample contains roughly 300,000 distinct CDR3 sequences, around 10% of them found a single time. Jointly, the top ten make up about a quarter of the sample. This specimen's treatment or condition label, interpreted: allogeneic hematopoietic cell transplantation with graft depleted of TCRalphabeta T cells and CD19 B cells. Transplant recipients were children who received TCRalphabeta/CD19-depleted allogeneic hematopoietic cell grafts.

This material consisted of peripheral blood, taken 180 days after TCRalphabeta/CD19-depleted stem cell transplant. This clonotype originated in a male patient aged 2 to 10 who had a stem cell transplant for chronic granulomatous disease, so the T cells may come from the graft donor.

This receptor has the CDR3 CASSPLAGVYNEQFF. At the DNA level, the sequence is TGTGCCAGCAGTCCGCTAGCGGGTGTTTACAATGAGCAGTTCTTC. This chain is built from TRBV12-3 or TRBV12-4 and TRBJ2-1, with TRBD2 identical over 8 junction bases. V is trimmed back by 5 bases and J by 4 bases, and the junction contains 7 bases that no gene match accounts for. Including the terminal cysteine and phenylalanine, the CDR3 comprises 15 residues. Only the CDR3 DNA is retained, 45 bases long and in frame from the first base.